This TCR beta chain was found in a study of T cell clonality in common variable immunodeficiency. Study-level results: Authors noted CVID clonality's cause needs subpopulation repertoire sequencing.

In this sample, this clone turned up many times. The antigen is undetermined. The read terminates 3 residues before the CDR3 end, so the remaining end is supplied by the germline J gene. CVID and control samples used equivalent genomic DNA input. The data were produced by immunoSEQ multiplex PCR, yet TCRdb's version contains in-frame clones alone and is incomplete. The data show approximately 75,000 clones, with none appearing a single time. Germline loops: CDR1 DFQATT, CDR2 SNEGSKA (reference sequence). This CDR3 spans 16 amino acids. Most patients and controls had Caucasian heritage. Sequences were obtained from peripheral blood mononuclear cells. The receptor was derived from a person aged 18 to 70 in good health. This chain joins TRBV20-1 and TRBJ1-2, with TRBD1 matching over 11 bases. The covered CDR3 bases are TGCAGTGCTAGAGATCAAGGAGGACAGGGGGCTGAAGGC. It specifies CSARDQGGQGAEG. The entire CDR3 is CSARDQGGQGAEGYTF.